What follows is one TCR beta chain and its context. Only in-frame clones appear in the TCRdb table, and some are missing; sequencing was by immunoSEQ multiplex PCR. Of about 7,400 clones in the sample, approximately 74% were seen once. This CDR3 comprises 13 residues. CDR1 and CDR2 from the germline V gene are SGHNT and YENEEA. Trimming cost V 8 bases and J 1 base, with 11 bases left between them. This sample stems from a study of T cell repertoires in ileal Crohn's disease. Time point defined: neoterminal ileum biopsy at postoperative endoscopy, about 6 months after surgery. The genes are TRBV11-3 and TRBJ1-1; D possibly corresponds to TRBD1 (5 bases). This clonotype was obtained from an adult with Crohn's disease. The sample was ileal tissue. DNA for the CDR3: TGTGCCAGCGCGGGACCTACGAACACTGAAGCTTTCTTT. This codes for CASAGPTNTEAFF.